This T cell receptor beta chain was profiled in a study of T-cell memory formation after mild COVID-19. Study-wide results and limits: CD4/CD8 balance held among clones contracting day 15 to 85, and later expanders leaned CD4+. Most CD4+ clones that shrank were in CM and EM, while CD8+ ones turned up in EMRA. Pre-infection memory carried some responding clones, suggesting that cross-reactive memory joined.

Germline assignment: CDR1 SGHNT and CDR2 YYREEE (reference sequence). V was clipped by 4 bases and J by 5 bases; unmatched bases: 5. This CDR3 has 16 amino acids. A few counts support this clonotype. The antigen remains undetermined. From the 5' RACE reads, TCRdb called clonotypes with MiXCR, one entry per CDR3 protein. The table has roughly 550,000 distinct CDR3 sequences, roughly 20% seen once. The clonotype originates from an adult woman who had mild COVID-19 (a few samples of this study predate the infection). Cell type and time point are not known. The chain joins TRBV5-4 to TRBJ2-2, with 13 bases fitting TRBD2. The sequencing input was PBMCs or a T cell subset sorted from them (not recorded which). Here the CDR3 reads CASSPTSGRRTGELFF. The CDR3 DNA reads as TGTGCCAGCAGCCCGACTAGCGGGAGGAGGACCGGGGAGCTGTTTTTT.